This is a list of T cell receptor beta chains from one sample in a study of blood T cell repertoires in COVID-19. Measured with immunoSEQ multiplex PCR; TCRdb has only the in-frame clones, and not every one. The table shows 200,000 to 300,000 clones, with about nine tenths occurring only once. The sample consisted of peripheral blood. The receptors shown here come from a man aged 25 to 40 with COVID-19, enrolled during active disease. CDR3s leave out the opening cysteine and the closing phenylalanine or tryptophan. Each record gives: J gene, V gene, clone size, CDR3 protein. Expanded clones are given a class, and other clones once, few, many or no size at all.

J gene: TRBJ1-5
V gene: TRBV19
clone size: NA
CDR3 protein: AGGEGYNQPQH

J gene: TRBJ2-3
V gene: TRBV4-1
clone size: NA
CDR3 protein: ASSQYDRVRDTQY

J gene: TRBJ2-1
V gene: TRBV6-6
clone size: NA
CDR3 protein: ASSDQGAGYNEQF

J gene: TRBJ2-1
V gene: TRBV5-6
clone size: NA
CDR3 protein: ASSLEQGAYYNEQF

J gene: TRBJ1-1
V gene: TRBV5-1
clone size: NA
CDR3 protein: ASSPRGDTEAF

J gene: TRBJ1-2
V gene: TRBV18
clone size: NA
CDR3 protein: ASSPTNRELYGYT

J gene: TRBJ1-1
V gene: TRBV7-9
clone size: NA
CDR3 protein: ASSLGRTGKNTEAF

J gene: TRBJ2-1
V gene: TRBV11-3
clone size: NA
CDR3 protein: ASSLAGGHNEQF

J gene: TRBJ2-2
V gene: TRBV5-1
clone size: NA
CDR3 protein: ASTPGTGVTGELF

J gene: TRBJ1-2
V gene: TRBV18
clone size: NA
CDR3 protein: ASSPEAGGVYGYT

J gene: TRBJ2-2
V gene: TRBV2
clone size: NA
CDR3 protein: ASIGQGRNTGELF

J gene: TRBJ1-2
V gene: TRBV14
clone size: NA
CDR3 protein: ASSQDSYGYT

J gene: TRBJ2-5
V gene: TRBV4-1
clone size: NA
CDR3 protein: ASSQDPSGGAGTQY

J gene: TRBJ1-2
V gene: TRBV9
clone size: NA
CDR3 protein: ASSPRQGAGYT

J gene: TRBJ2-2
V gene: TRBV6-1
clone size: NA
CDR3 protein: ASSEAVGRGNTGELF

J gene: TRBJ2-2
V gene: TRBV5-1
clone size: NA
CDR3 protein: ASQTSLNTGELF

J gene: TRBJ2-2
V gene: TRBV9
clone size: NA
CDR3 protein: ASSVLNSNTGELF

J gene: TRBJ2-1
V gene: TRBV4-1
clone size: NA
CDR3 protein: ASSQRLAGDNEQF

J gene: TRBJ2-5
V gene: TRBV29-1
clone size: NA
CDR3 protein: SVGSDRGETQY

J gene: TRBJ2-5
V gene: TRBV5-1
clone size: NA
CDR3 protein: ASSLETHRDLQY

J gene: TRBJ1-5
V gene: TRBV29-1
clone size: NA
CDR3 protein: SVALGTGSNQPQH

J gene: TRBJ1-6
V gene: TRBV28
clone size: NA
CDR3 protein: ASSSLGAGGISPLH

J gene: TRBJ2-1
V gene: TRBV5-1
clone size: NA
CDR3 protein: ASSLTSGAYNEQF

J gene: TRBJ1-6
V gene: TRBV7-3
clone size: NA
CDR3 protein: ASSHGGNSPLH

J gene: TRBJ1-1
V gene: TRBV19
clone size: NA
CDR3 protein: ASSIPSEAF

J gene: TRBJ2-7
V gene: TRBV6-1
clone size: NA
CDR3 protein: ASSEEYEQY

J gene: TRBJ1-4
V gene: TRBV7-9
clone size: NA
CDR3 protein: ASSNGQGMDEKLF

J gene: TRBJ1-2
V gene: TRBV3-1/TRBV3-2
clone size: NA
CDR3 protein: ASSRLRGDDGYT

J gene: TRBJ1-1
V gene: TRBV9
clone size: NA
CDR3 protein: ASSQHNTEAF

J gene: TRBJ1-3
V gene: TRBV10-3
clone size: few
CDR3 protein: ATTGGDTGNTIY

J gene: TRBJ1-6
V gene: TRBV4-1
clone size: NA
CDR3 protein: ASSQDPGQKSSYNSPLH

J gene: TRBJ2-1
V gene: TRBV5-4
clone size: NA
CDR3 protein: ASSPLGYNEQF

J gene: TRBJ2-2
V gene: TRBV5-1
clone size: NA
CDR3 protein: ASSLEGAGGTGELF

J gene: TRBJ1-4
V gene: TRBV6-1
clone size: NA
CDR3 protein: ASSDRGQGEKLF

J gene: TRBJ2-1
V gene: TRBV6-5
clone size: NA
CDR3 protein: ASTYGGYNEQF

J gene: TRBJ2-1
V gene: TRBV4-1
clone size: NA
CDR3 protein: ASSQGQGGWNEQF

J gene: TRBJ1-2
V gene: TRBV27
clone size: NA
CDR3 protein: ASSLKGQGTPASNYGYT